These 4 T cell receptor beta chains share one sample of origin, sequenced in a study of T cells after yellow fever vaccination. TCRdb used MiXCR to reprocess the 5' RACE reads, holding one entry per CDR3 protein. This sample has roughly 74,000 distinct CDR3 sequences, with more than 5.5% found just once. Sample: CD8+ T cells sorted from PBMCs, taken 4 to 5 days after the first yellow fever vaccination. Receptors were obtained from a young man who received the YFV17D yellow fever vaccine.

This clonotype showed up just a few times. CDR3 protein: CASSVEGAPYNEQFF. Here the CDR3 DNA reads TGCGCCAGCAGTGTGGAGGGGGCTCCCTACAATGAGCAGTTCTTC. The chain uses TRBV10-2 and TRBJ2-1, with a weak D call TRBD1 (7 bases). This CDR3 is built from 15 residues. Germline-derived CDR1 and CDR2 are WSHSY and SAAADI. V lost 4 bases, J lost 2 bases, and 12 bases lay in between.

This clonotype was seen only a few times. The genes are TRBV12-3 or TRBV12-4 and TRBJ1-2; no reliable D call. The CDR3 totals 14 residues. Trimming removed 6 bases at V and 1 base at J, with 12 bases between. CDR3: CASRGIYFNYGYTF. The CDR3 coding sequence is TGTGCCAGCAGGGGGATCTACTTTAACTATGGCTACACCTTC.

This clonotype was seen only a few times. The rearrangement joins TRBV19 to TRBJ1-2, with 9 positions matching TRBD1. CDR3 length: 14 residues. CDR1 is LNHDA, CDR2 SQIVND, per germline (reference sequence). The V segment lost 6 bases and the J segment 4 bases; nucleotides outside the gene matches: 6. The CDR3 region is CASRAGTGLYGYTF. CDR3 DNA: TGTGCCAGTAGGGCCGGGACAGGGCTCTATGGCTACACCTTC.

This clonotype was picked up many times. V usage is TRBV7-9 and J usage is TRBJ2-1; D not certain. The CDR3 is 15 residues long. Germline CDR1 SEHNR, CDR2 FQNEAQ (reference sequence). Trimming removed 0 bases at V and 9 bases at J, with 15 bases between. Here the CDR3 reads CASSLATLSGLEQFF. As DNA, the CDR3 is TGTGCCAGCAGCTTAGCGACCCTTTCCGGGCTTGAGCAGTTCTTC.